This TCR beta chain was recorded in a study of cytomegalovirus exposure and HLA in healthy donors. The PCR contained 60 Vbeta and 13 Jbeta primers. The data were produced by immunoSEQ multiplex PCR, yet TCRdb's version contains in-frame clones alone and is incomplete. The sample yields approximately 300,000 clones, approximately 84% seen once. There are 14 residues in the CDR3. V dropped 4 bases and J dropped 7; count of bases not matched to a gene: 5. The V gene's germline CDR1 is MNHEY and CDR2 SVGAGI. The chain links TRBV6-5 to TRBJ1-5, with TRBD1 matching over 9 bases. Sequenced sample: PBMCs. The receptor was isolated from a woman between 40 and 50 years old in good health and CMV-seropositive. This CDR3 reads CASSSADRGQPQHF. Written as DNA, the CDR3 is TGTGCCAGCAGTTCCGCGGACAGGGGCCAGCCCCAGCATTTT.